A single sample is the source of the 14 T cell receptor beta chains below, sequenced in a study of CD8 T cells in ankylosing spondylitis. The antigens of these receptors remain unknown. TCRdb re-called the 5' RACE reads through MiXCR, storing one row per CDR3 protein. The data show 750,000 to 850,000 distinct CDR3 sequences, with 12% seen just once and about 0.5% held by the top ten. Whole-study findings and limits: A motif in TCR beta, a set of seven to nine highly homologous variants, appeared characteristic of ankylosing spondylitis blood.

The sample taken for sequencing was blood, either unsorted or a sorted T cell fraction (not recorded which). These receptors all stem from a male donor with ankylosing spondylitis.

This clonotype was observed a handful of times. The V call is TRBV29-1, the J call TRBJ2-3; D ambiguous. Germline V gene data show CDR1 as SQVTM and CDR2 as ANQGSEA. CDR3 length: 15 residues. Trimming pared 0 bases from V and 0 bases from J, leaving 10 bases between. Here the CDR3 reads CSVEDLRNSTDTQYF. The CDR3 DNA follows: TGCAGCGTTGAAGATCTGCGAAATAGCACAGATACGCAGTATTTT.

The CDR3, as DNA: TGCGCCAGCAGCCAGGGGGTAGCGGGGTCCTACGAGCAGTACTTC. It codes for CASSQGVAGSYEQYF. The genes are TRBV5-1 and TRBJ2-7; D might be TRBD2 (8 bases). The V gene's germline CDR1 is SGHRS and CDR2 YFSETQ. The CDR3 spans 15 residues. Trimming took 4 bases from V and 1 from J, leaving 15 bases between them.

V is TRBV7-2 and J is TRBJ1-6; 7 bases are shared with TRBD1. Germline loops: CDR1 SGHTA, CDR2 FQGNSA. With V trimmed by 4 bases and J by 6 bases, 9 bases remained unmatched. There are 16 residues in the CDR3. CDR3 region: CASSSRQGLTNSPLHF. The CDR3 bases are TGTGCCAGCAGCTCCCGACAGGGATTAACTAATTCACCCCTCCACTTT.

This clonotype was detected many times. The chain links TRBV7-2 to TRBJ1-2; 8 bases fit TRBD1. Germline loops: CDR1 SGHTA, CDR2 FQGNSA. This CDR3 comprises 15 residues. V shed 3 bases, J shed 8 bases, and the junction held 11 bases outside the gene matches. CDR3 loop: CASSFGGTGYGGYTF. For the CDR3, the DNA is TGTGCCAGCAGCTTTGGAGGGACAGGCTATGGGGGCTACACCTTC.

This clonotype has at least ten counts. The chain couples TRBV12-3 or TRBV12-4 to TRBJ1-2; D is ambiguous. V was clipped by 6 bases and J by 5 bases, with 13 bases between them. The CDR3 loop spans 13 amino acids. The CDR3 DNA sequence: TGTGCCAGCAGCCGAGGCCTTGGGTATGGCTACACCTTC. It translates to CASSRGLGYGYTF.

This clonotype was seen many times. The V call is TRBV29-1, the J call TRBJ2-4; D is perhaps TRBD2 (5 bases). This CDR3 has 14 residues. Germline V gene data show CDR1 as SQVTM and CDR2 as ANQGSEA. Trimming stripped 4 bases from V and 13 bases from J, with 23 bases between. The CDR3: CSVASWPQPDWQYF. DNA of the CDR3: TGCAGCGTTGCGTCGTGGCCACAACCGGACTGGCAGTACTTC.

In this sample, this clonotype turned up a few times. The rearrangement links TRBV12-3 or TRBV12-4 to TRBJ2-7; 8 nucleotides match TRBD1. CDR3 length: 14 amino acids. With 6 bases clipped from V and 3 bases from J, the junction kept 7 bases outside the gene matches. CDR3 protein: CASSRGQVFYEQYF. The CDR3, as DNA: TGTGCCAGCAGCCGGGGACAGGTCTTCTACGAGCAGTACTTC.

The rearrangement uses TRBV20-1 and TRBJ2-1, with 7 positions matching TRBD2. Trimming cost V 8 bases and J 7 bases; bases outside gene matches: 14. Germline V CDR1 and CDR2: DFQATT, SNEGSKA (reference sequence). CDR3 length: 14 residues. CDR3 DNA sequence: TGCAGTCCCCTCATTGCGGGAGTTCGGAATGAGCAGTTCTTC. This gives the protein CSPLIAGVRNEQFF.

A remark on this clonotype: One end of the junction fails to match germline, which may point to a read error. The rearrangement links TRBV6-2 or TRBV6-3 to TRBJ2-1; 13 bases fit TRBD2. This CDR3 spans 12 amino acids. The germline gives CDR1 MNHEY, CDR2 SVGEGT. The CDR3 bases are TGTGCCAGCAGTCGAACCACTAGCGGGAGGGTCTTC. Protein: CASSRTTSGRVF.

This clonotype was seen a handful of times. The chain links TRBV28 to TRBJ1-1; the D is unclear. The V end lost 1 base, the J end lost 0 bases, and 12 bases lay between the germline ends. CDR1 MDHEN and CDR2 SYDVKM come from the germline V gene. There are 16 residues in the CDR3. The CDR3 protein is CASSLSWAGMNTEAFF. The CDR3 DNA follows: TGTGCCAGCAGTTTATCATGGGCGGGGATGAACACTGAAGCTTTCTTT.

The chain couples TRBV6-1 to TRBJ2-5; D might be TRBD1 (6 bases). There are 13 residues in the CDR3. Trimming pared 6 bases from V and 3 bases from J, leaving 11 bases between. From germline, CDR1 is MNHNS and CDR2 SASEGT. The CDR3 reads CASSRQAEETQYF. The CDR3 bases are TGTGCCAGCAGCCGACAGGCAGAAGAGACCCAGTACTTC.

Comment on this clonotype: Sequence at one end of the junction differs from germline and may be a read error. The rearrangement joins TRBV10-3 to TRBJ1-3; D unclear. CDR3 size: 15 residues. The germline gives CDR1 ENHRY, CDR2 SYGVKD. This CDR3 is CATSSVTGSGNTIYF. CDR3 in DNA: TGTGCCACCAGTTCAGTTACGGGCTCTGGAAACACCATATATTTT.

This clonotype was picked up a small number of times. The chain couples TRBV29-1 to TRBJ1-4; D remains ambiguous. Trimming removed 0 bases from V and 4 bases from J, with 12 bases in between. Germline CDR1 SQVTM, CDR2 ANQGSEA. The CDR3 totals 15 residues. CDR3 bases: TGCAGCGTTGAAGAATTGGGCAGCCTTAATGAAAAACTGTTTTTT. It codes for CSVEELGSLNEKLFF.

This clonotype turned up a few times. The V gene is TRBV6-5, the J gene TRBJ2-3, with TRBD2 matching 8 bases. The CDR3 extends over 11 amino acids. J gave up 9 bases and V 6 bases, and 2 bases lay outside the gene matches. Germline CDR1 reads MNHEY; CDR2 reads SVGAGI. The CDR3 region is CASRLAATQYF. CDR3 nucleotides: TGTGCCAGCAGACTAGCGGCAACGCAGTATTTT.